This TCR beta chain was captured by sequencing in a study of cytomegalovirus exposure and HLA in healthy donors. General observations from the study: For TCR beta chains, V- and J-gene trimming was later linked to a missense DCLRE1C variant. Most TCR sequences proved rare, with some public TCRs found in many donors.

Worth noting for this clone: Its antigen is still unknown.

CDR3 length: 14 amino acids. Germline V lookup: CDR1 SNHLY, CDR2 FYNNEI. With V trimmed by 6 bases and J by 3 bases, 2 bases remained unmatched. 13 Jbeta primers and 60 Vbeta primers were used for the PCR. Clones were sequenced by immunoSEQ multiplex PCR, and TCRdb holds only the in-frame ones, with some missing. This sample's clone table lists about 46,000 clones. Material: PBMCs. J is TRBJ1-4 and V is TRBV2; 9 nucleotides align to TRBD1. The TCR originated in a woman aged 40 to 50 in good health and CMV-seronegative. Here the CDR3 reads CASRRTGANEKLFF. The CDR3 bases are TGTGCCAGCAGAAGGACAGGGGCTAATGAAAAACTGTTTTTT. The entire variable domain, with the rest obtained from reference TRBV2 and TRBJ1-4, is as follows: EPEVTQTPSHQVTQMGQEVILRCVPISNHLYFYWYRQILGQKVEFLVSFYNNEISEKSEIFDDQFSVERPDGSNFTLKIRSTKLEDSAMYFCASRRTGANEKLFFGSGTQLSVL.